Presented here are 32 T cell receptor beta chains from one specimen sequenced in a study of blood T cell repertoires in COVID-19. TCRdb's table, derived via immunoSEQ multiplex PCR, lists solely in-frame clones and lacks some. Among a few hundred thousand clones listed, around 90% were seen once. The specimen was peripheral blood. These receptors were taken from a woman aged 40-49 years who had recovered from COVID-19.

The V gene is TRBV7-2, the J gene TRBJ2-4; 8 positions agree with TRBD1. Unmatched junction bases numbered 6, after V lost 5 bases and J lost 0 bases. Germline V CDR1 and CDR2: SGHTA, FQGNSA. The CDR3 spans 16 residues. The CDR3 bases are TGTGCCAGCAGCCTAGGGACAGGCTTAGCCAAAAACATTCAGTACTTC. This translates into CASSLGTGLAKNIQYF.

This rearrangement joins TRBV14 to TRBJ1-3; D is unclear. Between the trimmed V and J ends, which lost 4 bases and 4 bases, there was a span of 14 bases. The CDR3 contains 15 residues. Germline V CDR1 and CDR2: SGHDN, FVKESK. The DNA of the CDR3 is TGTGCCAGCAGCCCCGGTGAAACCAAGGGAAACACCATATATTTT. Translated: CASSPGETKGNTIYF.

This chain connects TRBV29-1 to TRBJ2-4; 9 bases align to TRBD1. Germline lookup yields CDR1 SQVTM and CDR2 ANQGSEA. The CDR3 has 14 residues. V shed 1 base, J shed 9 bases, and the junction held 7 bases outside the gene matches. This chain's CDR3 is CSVEALQGAGIQYF. CDR3 DNA: TGCAGCGTTGAAGCGTTACAGGGGGCGGGCATTCAGTACTTC.

The chain employs TRBV6-2 or TRBV6-3 and TRBJ2-7, with TRBD1 identical over 8 bases. With 0 bases clipped from V and 6 bases from J, the junction kept 7 bases outside the gene matches. The CDR3 loop spans 15 amino acids. The V gene's germline CDR1 is MNHEY and CDR2 SVGEGT. CDR3 protein: CASSYSAQGAGEQYF. The CDR3 DNA follows: TGTGCCAGCAGTTACTCCGCGCAGGGGGCTGGCGAGCAGTACTTC.

This sequence joins TRBV10-3 and TRBJ2-7; perhaps TRBD1 as D (6 bases). The germline V gene encodes CDR1 ENHRY and CDR2 SYGVKD. V was shortened by 4 bases and J by 3 bases, with 16 bases between the two germline ends. This CDR3 has 15 residues. The CDR3 region is CAISGFTGSGYEQYF. CDR3 sequence (DNA): TGTGCCATCAGTGGGTTTACAGGGTCGGGCTACGAGCAGTACTTC.

The rearrangement links TRBV28 to TRBJ2-1; D is possibly TRBD1 (6 bases). Germline V CDR1 and CDR2: MDHEN, SYDVKM. Trimming cost V 5 bases and J 1 base, with 21 bases left between them. The CDR3 sequence is 18 residues long. For the CDR3, the DNA is TGTGCCAGCAGTCCGATCTCCTGGACAGCCGATTCCTACAATGAGCAGTTCTTC. Translated: CASSPISWTADSYNEQFF.

This chain uses TRBV27 with TRBJ2-7, with D possibly matching TRBD1 (6 bases). The CDR3 sequence is 13 residues long. CDR1 is MNHEY, CDR2 SMNVEV, per germline (reference sequence). V gave up 5 bases and J gave up 3 bases, with 11 bases separating them. In DNA form, the CDR3 reads TGTGCCAGCAGTCTGGACAGTCGCTACGAGCAGTACTTC. The encoded protein is CASSLDSRYEQYF.

The V call is TRBV6-5, the J call TRBJ2-1; D is perhaps TRBD1 (5 bases). This CDR3 spans 15 amino acids. V gave up 6 bases and J gave up 7 bases, with 19 bases separating them. Germline loops: CDR1 MNHEY, CDR2 SVGAGI. The CDR3 DNA sequence: TGTGCCAGCAGGGCACAAAAAGGGGATGGAAATGAGCAGTTCTTC. This gives the protein CASRAQKGDGNEQFF.

The rearrangement joins TRBV6-5 to TRBJ2-5, with TRBD1 matching 8 bases. This CDR3 has 14 residues. Trimming removed 6 bases from V and 5 bases from J; junction bases left unmatched: 8. Germline V gene sequence: CDR1 MNHEY, CDR2 SVGAGI. The CDR3 nucleotides read TGTGCCAGCAGCCTCGGACAGGGCGGCGAGACCCAGTACTTC. This sequence encodes CASSLGQGGETQYF.

This clone was seen ten or more times. CDR3 loop: CASTAGAYGYTF. The CDR3 DNA is TGTGCCAGTACTGCAGGGGCCTATGGCTACACCTTC. The gene calls are TRBV19 and TRBJ1-2; tentative D call: TRBD1 (6 bases). Germline CDR1 and CDR2: LNHDA and SQIVND (reference sequence). The CDR3 extends over 12 amino acids. V was clipped by 7 bases and J by 4 bases, with 10 bases between them.

The J gene is TRBJ1-1, the V gene TRBV5-6, with D tentatively TRBD1 (5 bases). This CDR3 comprises 15 residues. V lost 3 bases and J 7 bases, leaving 19 bases between the germline ends. The germline V gene has CDR1 SGHDT and CDR2 YYEEEE. CDR3 region: CASSSLPGPEGEAFF. In DNA, the CDR3 is TGTGCCAGCAGCTCCCTACCGGGGCCGGAGGGTGAAGCTTTCTTT.

The chain recombines TRBV6-6 with TRBJ2-5, with a weak D call TRBD1 (5 bases). The CDR3 runs 15 residues. Trimming pared 0 bases from V and 5 bases from J, leaving 13 bases between. Germline CDR1 and CDR2: MNHNY and SVGAGI (reference sequence). CDR3 amino acids: CASSYSGTGGETQYF. In nucleotides, the CDR3 is TGTGCCAGCAGTTACTCCGGCACAGGTGGGGAGACCCAGTACTTC.

The chain links TRBV10-3 to TRBJ2-2, with TRBD1 identical over 9 bases. This CDR3 has 16 amino acids. With 5 bases clipped from V and 1 base from J, the junction kept 5 bases outside the gene matches. Per the germline V gene, CDR1 is ENHRY and CDR2 is SYGVKD. CDR3 nucleotides: TGTGCCATCAGTAGCCCGGGACAGGGGAACACCGGGGAGCTGTTTTTT. It is translated as CAISSPGQGNTGELFF.

V gene TRBV15 combines with J gene TRBJ2-6; tentatively, D is TRBD1 (6 bases). The CDR3 has 16 residues. The ends were cut back, 6 bases at V and 0 bases at J, with 12 bases in the middle. Looked up from germline, CDR1 is LNHNV and CDR2 is YYDKDF (reference sequence). CDR3: CATSPGTNSGANVLTF. The CDR3 DNA follows: TGTGCCACCAGTCCGGGGACAAACTCTGGGGCCAACGTCCTGACTTTC. The full variable domain, in which reference TRBV15 and TRBJ2-6 provide the parts outside the CDR3, is DAMVIQNPRYQVTQFGKPVTLSCSQTLNHNVMYWYQQKSSQAPKLLFHYYDKDFNNEADTPDNFQSRRPNTSFCFLDIRSPGLGDTAMYLCATSPGTNSGANVLTFGAGSRLTVL.

The chain is built from TRBV30 and TRBJ2-2; D not certain. Trimming removed 0 bases at V and 7 bases at J, with 15 bases between. The CDR3 extends over 15 amino acids. Germline V CDR1 and CDR2: GTSNPN, SVGIG (reference sequence). DNA for the CDR3: TGTGCCTGGAGTGTACTCCTGGAGCGAGGCGGGGAGCTGTTTTTT. It encodes CAWSVLLERGGELFF. Together with reference TRBV30 and TRBJ2-2, the CDR3 gives the full variable domain: SQTIHQWPATLVQPVGSPLSLECTVEGTSNPNLYWYRQAAGRGLQLLFYSVGIGQISSEVPQNLSASRPQDRQFILSSKKLLLSDSGFYLCAWSVLLERGGELFFGEGSRLTVL.

This chain connects TRBV29-1 to TRBJ1-2; D may be TRBD1 (6 bases). This CDR3 is built from 13 residues. Trimming shortened V by 7 bases and J by 6 bases, and 18 bases separated the two germline ends. The germline V gene has CDR1 SQVTM and CDR2 ANQGSEA. CDR3: CSAWPRQANGYTF. The DNA of the CDR3 is TGCAGCGCCTGGCCTAGACAGGCTAATGGCTACACCTTC.

This rearrangement joins TRBV4-2 to TRBJ2-1, with 8 bases fitting TRBD2. CDR1 and CDR2 from the germline V gene are LGHNA and YNFKEQ. The CDR3 totals 18 residues. V was pared by 0 bases and J by 1 base, with 8 bases of the junction left unmatched. The chain's CDR3 is CASSQDGLASGSYNEQFF. The CDR3 DNA is TGTGCCAGCAGCCAAGATGGACTAGCCTCGGGATCCTACAATGAGCAGTTCTTC.

This chain uses TRBV20-1 with TRBJ2-4; D perhaps matches TRBD2 (7 bases). The CDR3 runs 14 residues. Per the germline V gene, CDR1 is DFQATT and CDR2 is SNEGSKA (reference sequence). The germline V and J ends were trimmed by 3 bases and 8 bases, with 17 bases remaining between them. CDR3 sequence: CSASGGGPGDIQYF. The CDR3 DNA is TGCAGTGCTAGTGGGGGGGGGCCAGGCGACATTCAGTACTTC.

V is TRBV3-1 (or the pseudogene TRBV3-2) and J is TRBJ1-5; TRBD1 matches 9 bases. CDR1 and CDR2 (germline): LGHDT, YNNKEL (reference sequence). This CDR3 comprises 13 residues. V dropped 8 bases and J dropped 5; count of bases not matched to a gene: 4. This CDR3 is CASARDRDQPQHF. CDR3 nucleotides: TGTGCCAGCGCCCGGGACAGGGATCAGCCCCAGCATTTT.

The rearrangement joins TRBV27 to TRBJ1-1; D perhaps matches TRBD1 (5 bases). V was cut by 5 bases and J by 0 bases, with 16 bases left in between. The CDR3 extends over 16 amino acids. The V gene's germline CDR1 is MNHEY and CDR2 SMNVEV (reference sequence). The CDR3 region has the DNA TGTGCCAGCAGTCGGGGGGGAGGACACTTGAACACTGAAGCTTTCTTT. Its protein is CASSRGGGHLNTEAFF.

The chain is built from TRBV19 and TRBJ1-2; 7 bases line up with TRBD1. CDR1 and CDR2 from the germline V gene are LNHDA and SQIVND (reference sequence). J lost 7 bases, V lost 7 bases, and 9 bases had no gene match. CDR3 length equals 13 residues. DNA of the CDR3: TGTGCCAGTAAGGAGAGGGGGCAGGCTGGCTACACCTTC. Protein sequence: CASKERGQAGYTF. The variable domain in full, completed from reference TRBV19 and TRBJ1-2, reads DGGITQSPKYLFRKEGQNVTLSCEQNLNHDAMYWYRQDPGQGLRLIYYSQIVNDFQKGDIAEGYSVSREKKESFPLTVTSAQKNPTAFYLCASKERGQAGYTFGSGTRLTVV.

The table lists this clone with a few counts. The chain is built from TRBV7-3 and TRBJ2-3; D not resolved. The CDR3 is 15 residues long. Germline loops: CDR1 SGHTA, CDR2 FQGTGA. Trimming stripped 2 bases from V and 0 bases from J, with 9 bases between. CDR3 DNA sequence: TGTGCCAGCAGCTTACGGGTCGGGAGCACAGATACGCAGTATTTT. Protein sequence: CASSLRVGSTDTQYF.

The V and J genes are TRBV9 and TRBJ2-7; 7 bases align to TRBD2. Germline CDR1 is SGDLS and CDR2 is YYNGEE. This CDR3 is built from 16 residues. J lost 4 bases, V lost 0 bases, and 10 bases had no gene match. The CDR3 DNA reads TGTGCCAGCAGCGTAGACGGGGGGTGGGACTTATACGAGCAGTACTTC. It encodes CASSVDGGWDLYEQYF.

J is TRBJ2-5 and V is TRBV28; weak D call: TRBD1 (5 bases). With 4 bases removed from V and 4 bases from J, the gap between germline ends came to 10 bases. The CDR3 loop spans 13 amino acids. Germline V lookup: CDR1 MDHEN, CDR2 SYDVKM. CDR3 loop: CASSWGPGETQYF. In nucleotides, the CDR3 is TGTGCCAGCAGTTGGGGCCCCGGAGAGACCCAGTACTTC. The complete variable domain, with remaining parts taken from reference TRBV28 and TRBJ2-5, reads DVKVTQSSRYLVKRTGEKVFLECVQDMDHENMFWYRQDPGLGLRLIYFSYDVKMKEKGDIPEGYSVSREKKERFSLILESASTNQTSMYLCASSWGPGETQYFGPGTRLLVL.

As DNA, the CDR3 is TGTGCCAGCAGCACACAGGGGATTACAGATACGCAGTATTTT. Protein sequence: CASSTQGITDTQYF. The J gene is TRBJ2-3, the V gene TRBV7-9; 7 bases line up with TRBD1. Germline V CDR1 and CDR2: SEHNR, FQNEAQ (reference sequence). The CDR3 contains 14 residues. The junction had 5 bases not matched to a gene; V was cut back by 5 bases and J by 3 bases.

The count of this clone is one. In nucleotides, the CDR3 is TGTGCCAGCAGTCGTAGCGGGAGGGGTGGAGGCGAGCAGTACTTC. It is translated as CASSRSGRGGGEQYF. V usage is TRBV27 and J usage is TRBJ2-7; 11 positions agree with TRBD2. CDR1 MNHEY and CDR2 SMNVEV come from the germline V gene (reference sequence). The CDR3 is 15 amino acids. Trimming took 5 bases from V and 6 from J; bases not matched to a gene: 9.

The chain is built from TRBV6-5 and TRBJ1-1; D remains unclear. CDR3 length: 14 amino acids. The V end was cut by 0 bases, the J end by 2 bases, with 7 bases between. Germline CDR1 MNHEY, CDR2 SVGAGI. The CDR3 is CASSYSAVNTEAFF. In DNA form, the CDR3 reads TGTGCCAGCAGTTACTCGGCGGTCAACACTGAAGCTTTCTTT.

V is TRBV28 and J is TRBJ1-5; TRBD1 is a possible D gene (5 bases). This CDR3 is 15 amino acids long. CDR1 is MDHEN and CDR2 is SYDVKM in the germline V gene. Trimming pared 8 bases from V and 6 bases from J, leaving 20 bases between. The CDR3 here is CASGWDRGVGQPQHF. DNA for the CDR3: TGTGCCAGCGGGTGGGATCGGGGGGTAGGTCAGCCCCAGCATTTT.

V is TRBV6-5 and J is TRBJ2-1, with a possible D match to TRBD2 (6 bases). CDR1 is MNHEY, CDR2 SVGAGI, per germline. V gave up 0 bases and J gave up 10 bases, with 10 bases separating them. The CDR3 has 13 residues. CDR3 coding DNA: TGTGCCAGCAGTTACTCCCCGGCGGGAGAGCAGTTCTTC. Translation gives CASSYSPAGEQFF.

V is TRBV3-1 (or the pseudogene TRBV3-2) and J is TRBJ1-5; possible D gene TRBD1, 6 bases. V was shortened by 4 bases and J by 7 bases, with 11 bases between the two germline ends. Germline V lookup: CDR1 LGHDT, CDR2 YNNKEL (reference sequence). The CDR3 is 13 residues long. This CDR3 reads CASSRNRDQPQHF. The CDR3 DNA follows: TGTGCCAGCAGCCGCAACAGGGACCAGCCCCAGCATTTT.

J is TRBJ1-4 and V is TRBV19; weak D call: TRBD1 (6 bases). Germline loops: CDR1 LNHDA, CDR2 SQIVND (reference sequence). The V end lost 6 bases, the J end lost 5 bases, and 16 bases lay between the germline ends. This CDR3 contains 15 residues. The CDR3 protein is CASSPRTATNEKLFF. CDR3 nucleotide sequence: TGTGCCAGTAGCCCGAGGACAGCCACAAATGAAAAACTGTTTTTT.

The chain recombines TRBV3-1 (or the pseudogene TRBV3-2) with TRBJ2-3; no clear D. Per the germline V gene, CDR1 is LGHDT and CDR2 is YNNKEL (reference sequence). V was trimmed by 4 bases and J by 3 bases, leaving 8 bases between them. The CDR3 contains 13 residues. CDR3 residues: CASSPPETDTQYF. The CDR3, as DNA: TGTGCCAGCAGCCCCCCGGAGACAGATACGCAGTATTTT.